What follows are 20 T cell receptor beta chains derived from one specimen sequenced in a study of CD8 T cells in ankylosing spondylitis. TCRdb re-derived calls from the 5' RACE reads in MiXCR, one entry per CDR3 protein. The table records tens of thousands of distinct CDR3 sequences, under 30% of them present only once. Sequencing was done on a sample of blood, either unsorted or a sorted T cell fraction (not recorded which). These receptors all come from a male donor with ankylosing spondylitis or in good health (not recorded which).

The CDR3: CASSYGANHMNTEAFF. In DNA form, the CDR3 reads TGTGCCAGCAGTTACGGTGCCAACCATATGAACACTGAAGCTTTCTTT. This chain joins TRBV6-5 and TRBJ1-1; no definite D call. The germline V gene encodes CDR1 MNHEY and CDR2 SVGAGI. The V gene lost 2 bases and the J gene lost 0 bases, with 13 bases spanning the gap. This CDR3 has 16 residues.

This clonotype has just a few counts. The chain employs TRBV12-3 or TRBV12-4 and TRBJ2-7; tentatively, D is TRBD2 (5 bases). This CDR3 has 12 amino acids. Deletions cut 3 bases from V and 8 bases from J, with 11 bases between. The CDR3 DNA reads TGTGCCAGCAGTTTGGACTGGCAAAAGCAGTACTTC. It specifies CASSLDWQKQYF.

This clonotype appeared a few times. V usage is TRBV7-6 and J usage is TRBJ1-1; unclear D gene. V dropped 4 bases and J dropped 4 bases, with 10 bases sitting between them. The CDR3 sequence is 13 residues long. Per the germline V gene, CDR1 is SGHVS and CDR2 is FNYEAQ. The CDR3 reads CASSSDETTEAFF. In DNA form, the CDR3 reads TGTGCCAGCAGCTCGGACGAGACCACTGAAGCTTTCTTT.

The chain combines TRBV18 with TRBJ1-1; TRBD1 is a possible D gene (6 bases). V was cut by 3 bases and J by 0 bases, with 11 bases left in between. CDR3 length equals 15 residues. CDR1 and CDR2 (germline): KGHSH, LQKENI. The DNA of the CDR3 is TGTGCCAGCTCACCTTTCAGGGGAATGAACACTGAAGCTTTCTTT. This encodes CASSPFRGMNTEAFF.

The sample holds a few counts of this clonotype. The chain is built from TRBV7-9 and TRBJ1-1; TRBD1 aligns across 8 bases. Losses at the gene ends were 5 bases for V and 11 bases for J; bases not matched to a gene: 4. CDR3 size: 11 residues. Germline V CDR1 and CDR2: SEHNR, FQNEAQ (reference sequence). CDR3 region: CASSIQGAAFF. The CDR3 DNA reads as TGTGCCAGCAGCATTCAGGGGGCGGCTTTCTTT.

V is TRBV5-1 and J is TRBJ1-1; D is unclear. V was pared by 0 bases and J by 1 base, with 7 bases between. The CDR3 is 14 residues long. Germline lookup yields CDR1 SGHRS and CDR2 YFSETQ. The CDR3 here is CASSLDMPNTEAFF. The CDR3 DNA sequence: TGCGCCAGCAGCTTGGACATGCCGAACACTGAAGCTTTCTTT.

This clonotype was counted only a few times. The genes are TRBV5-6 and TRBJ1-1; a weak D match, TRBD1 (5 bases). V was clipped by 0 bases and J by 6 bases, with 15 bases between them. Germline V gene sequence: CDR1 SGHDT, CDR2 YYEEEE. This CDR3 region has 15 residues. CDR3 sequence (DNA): TGTGCCAGCAGCTTGGTCTCCAGGGTATACGCTGAAGCTTTCTTT. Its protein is CASSLVSRVYAEAFF.

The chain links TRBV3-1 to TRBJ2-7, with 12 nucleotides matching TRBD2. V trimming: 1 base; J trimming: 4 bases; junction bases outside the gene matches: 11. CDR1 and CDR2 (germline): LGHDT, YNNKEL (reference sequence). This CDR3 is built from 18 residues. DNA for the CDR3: TGTGCCAGCAGCCAAGCTTCACTAGCGGGAGGATCCTTTTACGAGCAGTACTTC. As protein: CASSQASLAGGSFYEQYF.

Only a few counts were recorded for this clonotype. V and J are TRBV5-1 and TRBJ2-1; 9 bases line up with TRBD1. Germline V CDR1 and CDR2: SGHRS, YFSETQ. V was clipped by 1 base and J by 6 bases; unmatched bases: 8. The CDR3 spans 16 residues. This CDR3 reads CASSLTTGQGANEQFF. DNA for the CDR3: TGCGCCAGCAGCTTGACAACGGGACAGGGAGCCAATGAGCAGTTCTTC.

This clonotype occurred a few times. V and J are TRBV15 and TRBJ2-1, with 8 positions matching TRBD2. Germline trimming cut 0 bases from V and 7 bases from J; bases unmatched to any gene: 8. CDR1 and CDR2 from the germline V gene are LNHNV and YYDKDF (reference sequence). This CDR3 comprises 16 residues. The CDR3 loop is CATSRDGGVLGNEQFF. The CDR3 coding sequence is TGTGCCACCAGCAGAGACGGGGGGGTCTTAGGGAATGAGCAGTTCTTC.

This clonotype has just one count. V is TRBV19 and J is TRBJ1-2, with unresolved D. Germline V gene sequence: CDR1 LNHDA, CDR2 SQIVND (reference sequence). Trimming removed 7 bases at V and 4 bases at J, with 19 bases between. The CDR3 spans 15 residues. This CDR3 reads CASTLDGEVGYGYTF. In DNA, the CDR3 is TGTGCCAGTACCCTTGACGGAGAGGTCGGCTATGGCTACACCTTC. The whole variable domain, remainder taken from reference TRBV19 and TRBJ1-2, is DGGITQSPKYLFRKEGQNVTLSCEQNLNHDAMYWYRQDPGQGLRLIYYSQIVNDFQKGDIAEGYSVSREKKESFPLTVTSAQKNPTAFYLCASTLDGEVGYGYTFGSGTRLTVV.

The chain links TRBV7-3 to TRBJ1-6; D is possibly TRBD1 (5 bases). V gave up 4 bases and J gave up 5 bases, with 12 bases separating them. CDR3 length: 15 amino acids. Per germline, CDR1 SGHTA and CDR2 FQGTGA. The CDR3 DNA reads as TGTGCCAGCAGCTCGCAGGGAAGGGATAATTCACCCCTCCACTTT. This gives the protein CASSSQGRDNSPLHF.

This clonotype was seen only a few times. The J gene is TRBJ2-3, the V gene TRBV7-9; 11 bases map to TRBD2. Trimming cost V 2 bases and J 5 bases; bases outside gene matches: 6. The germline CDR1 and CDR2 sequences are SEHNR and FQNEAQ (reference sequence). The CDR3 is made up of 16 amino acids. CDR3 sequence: CASSLSSGRAVDTQYF. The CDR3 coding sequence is TGTGCCAGCAGCTTAAGTAGCGGGAGGGCCGTAGATACGCAGTATTTT.

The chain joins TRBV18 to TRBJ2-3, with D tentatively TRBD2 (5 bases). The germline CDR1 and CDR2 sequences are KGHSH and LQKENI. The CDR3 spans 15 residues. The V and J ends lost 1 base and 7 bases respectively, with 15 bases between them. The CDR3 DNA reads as TGTGCCAGCTCACCACGAAGCGGCCTTCCCCATACGCAGTATTTT. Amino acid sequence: CASSPRSGLPHTQYF.

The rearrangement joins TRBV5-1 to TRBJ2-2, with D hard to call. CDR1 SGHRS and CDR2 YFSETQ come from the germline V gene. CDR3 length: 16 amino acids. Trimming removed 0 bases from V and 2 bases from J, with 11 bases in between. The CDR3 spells CASSLVPQSNTGELFF. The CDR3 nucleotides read TGCGCCAGCAGCTTGGTGCCGCAGTCCAACACCGGGGAGCTGTTTTTT.

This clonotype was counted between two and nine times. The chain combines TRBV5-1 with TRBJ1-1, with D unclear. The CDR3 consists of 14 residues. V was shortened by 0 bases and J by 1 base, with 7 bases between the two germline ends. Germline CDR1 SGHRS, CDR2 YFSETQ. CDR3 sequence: CASSLGQENTEAFF. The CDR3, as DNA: TGCGCCAGCAGCTTGGGGCAGGAGAACACTGAAGCTTTCTTT.

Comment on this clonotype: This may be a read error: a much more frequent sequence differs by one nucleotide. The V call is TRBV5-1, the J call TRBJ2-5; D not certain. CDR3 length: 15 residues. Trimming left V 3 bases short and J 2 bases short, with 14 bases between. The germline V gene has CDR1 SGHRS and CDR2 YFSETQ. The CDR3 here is CASSSYLGKQETQYF. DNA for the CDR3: TGCGCCAGCAGCTCGTATTTAGGGAAACAAGAGACCCAGTACTTC.

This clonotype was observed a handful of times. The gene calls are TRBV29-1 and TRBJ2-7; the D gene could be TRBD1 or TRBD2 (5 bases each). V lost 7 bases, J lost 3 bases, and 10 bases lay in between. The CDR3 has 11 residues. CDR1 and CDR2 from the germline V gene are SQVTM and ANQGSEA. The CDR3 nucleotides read TGCAGCGGCCGGGACGGCTACGAGCAGTACTTC. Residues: CSGRDGYEQYF.

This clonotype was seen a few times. Here the CDR3 DNA reads TGTGCCATCCAGACAGGGGGAATGAACACTGAAGCTTTCTTT. Translation: CAIQTGGMNTEAFF. The chain links TRBV28 to TRBJ1-1, with 9 nucleotides matching TRBD1. This CDR3 is 14 amino acids long. Per the germline V gene, CDR1 is MDHEN and CDR2 is SYDVKM. The V segment lost 10 bases and the J segment 0 bases; nucleotides outside the gene matches: 6.

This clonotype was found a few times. The CDR3 is CAIRGTGGYEQYF. The CDR3 DNA is TGTGCCATCCGCGGGACAGGTGGCTACGAGCAGTACTTC. The chain carries TRBV10-3 and TRBJ2-7, with 8 nucleotides matching TRBD1. In germline, CDR1 is ENHRY, CDR2 SYGVKD. CDR3 length: 13 amino acids. V trimming: 8 bases; J trimming: 3 bases; junction bases outside the gene matches: 6.